Below are 5 T cell receptor beta chains sequenced from a single sample in a study of T cells in localized non-small cell lung cancer. TCRdb's copy holds only in-frame clones and misses some; the assay was immunoSEQ multiplex PCR. This sample has tens of thousands of clones, with approximately 90% found just once. The starting material was peripheral blood, obtained before any cancer treatment. The receptors derive from an older female donor with stage I lung adenocarcinoma.

The chain recombines TRBV7-2 with TRBJ1-2, with TRBD1 identical over 8 bases. The germline CDR1 and CDR2 sequences are SGHTA and FQGNSA. CDR3 length equals 15 residues. The junction had 5 bases not matched to a gene; V was cut back by 2 bases and J by 3 bases. The CDR3 here is CASSLSGGGHYGYTF. CDR3 bases: TGTGCCAGCAGCTTATCAGGGGGCGGCCACTATGGCTACACCTTC.

This chain links TRBV5-1 with TRBJ2-1, with D hard to call. V was cut by 5 bases and J by 10 bases, with 10 bases left in between. Per germline, CDR1 SGHRS and CDR2 YFSETQ. CDR3 size: 11 residues. CDR3: CASRDGWEQFF. In DNA, the CDR3 is TGCGCCAGCAGGGACGGCTGGGAGCAGTTCTTC.

This clone was counted once. The V call is TRBV19, the J call TRBJ1-5, with 12 bases matching TRBD1. The CDR3 covers 17 residues. V was pared by 4 bases and J by 2 bases, with 6 bases of the junction left unmatched. Germline CDR1 LNHDA, CDR2 SQIVND (reference sequence). The CDR3 region has the DNA TGTGCCAGTAGTACTGGGACAGGGGGCGTCGGCAATCAGCCCCAGCATTTT. This sequence encodes CASSTGTGGVGNQPQHF. Together with reference TRBV19 and TRBJ1-5, the CDR3 gives the full variable domain: DGGITQSPKYLFRKEGQNVTLSCEQNLNHDAMYWYRQDPGQGLRLIYYSQIVNDFQKGDIAEGYSVSREKKESFPLTVTSAQKNPTAFYLCASSTGTGGVGNQPQHFGDGTRLSIL.

The chain couples TRBV6-1 to TRBJ1-5; TRBD1 aligns across 9 bases. V lost 5 bases to trimming and J lost 7 bases; unmatched junction nucleotides: 6. Per germline, CDR1 MNHNS and CDR2 SASEGT. The CDR3 spans 14 residues. The CDR3 DNA follows: TGTGCCAGCAGTCAAACAGGGGGCGGCCAGCCCCAGCATTTT. It codes for CASSQTGGGQPQHF.

DNA of the CDR3: TGCGCCAGCAGCCCTTCAAACAGGGGGCCGAACACCGGGGAGCTGTTTTTT. Its translation: CASSPSNRGPNTGELFF. The chain couples TRBV4-3 to TRBJ2-2; 9 bases line up with TRBD1. The CDR3 has 17 residues. V lost 4 bases and J lost 0; bases outside the gene matches: 6. CDR1 LGHNA and CDR2 YSLEER come from the germline V gene.